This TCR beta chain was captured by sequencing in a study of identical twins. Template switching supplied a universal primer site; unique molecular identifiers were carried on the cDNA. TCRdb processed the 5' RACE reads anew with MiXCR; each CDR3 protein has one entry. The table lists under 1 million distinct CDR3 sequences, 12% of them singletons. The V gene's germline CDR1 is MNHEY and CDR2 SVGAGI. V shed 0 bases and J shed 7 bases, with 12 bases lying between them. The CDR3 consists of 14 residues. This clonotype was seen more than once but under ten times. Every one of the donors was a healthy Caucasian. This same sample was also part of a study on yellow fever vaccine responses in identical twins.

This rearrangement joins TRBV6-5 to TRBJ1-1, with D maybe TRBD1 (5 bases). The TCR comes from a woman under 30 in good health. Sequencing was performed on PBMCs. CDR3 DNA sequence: TGTGCCAGCAGTTACTCGCTGGGGGTCGGTGAAGCTTTCTTT. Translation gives CASSYSLGVGEAFF.